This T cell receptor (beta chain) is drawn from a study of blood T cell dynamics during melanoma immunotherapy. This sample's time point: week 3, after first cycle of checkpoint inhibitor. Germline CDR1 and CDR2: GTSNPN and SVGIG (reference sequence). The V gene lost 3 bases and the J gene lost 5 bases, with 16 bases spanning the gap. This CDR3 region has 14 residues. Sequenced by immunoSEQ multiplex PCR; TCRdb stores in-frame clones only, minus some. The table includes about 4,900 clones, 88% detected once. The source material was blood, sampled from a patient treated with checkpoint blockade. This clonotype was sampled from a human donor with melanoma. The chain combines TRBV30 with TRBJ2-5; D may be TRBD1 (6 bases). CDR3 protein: CAWSVWGHGETQYF. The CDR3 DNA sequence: TGTGCCTGGAGCGTATGGGGGCATGGGGAGACCCAGTACTTC.